These T cell receptor beta chains were read from a single sample in a study of shared clonotypes between healthy human individuals. Profiling relied on immunoSEQ multiplex PCR, and the TCRdb table lists in-frame clones only, not all of them. Here the sample spans approximately 600,000 clones, 95% being singletons. The material sequenced was naive CD8+ T cells sorted from blood. These receptors came from a woman between 25 and 40 years old in good health. CDR3s include the opening cysteine and the closing phenylalanine or tryptophan. The order of the fields is D gene, CDR3 length, V gene, J gene, CDR3 DNA, CDR3 protein. The D gene is left open where the match is weak.

>-|18|TRBV4-1|TRBJ1-1
TGCGCCAGCAGCCACAGTCTGCATCGGGTTTGGTCGACCACTGAAGCTTTCTTT
CASSHSLHRVWSTTEAFF
>-|13|TRBV10-3|TRBJ2-7
TGTGCCATCAGTACCGGGACACACTACGAGCAGTACTTC
CAISTGTHYEQYF
>TRBD1|17|TRBV28|TRBJ2-7
TGTGCCAGCAGTCCGGGACAGGGGGTGAGGTCCTCCTACGAGCAGTACTTC
CASSPGQGVRSSYEQYF
>TRBD1|15|TRBV13|TRBJ2-1
TGTGCCAGCAGCTTAGGCGGGACAGGGTCAAATGAGCAGTTCTTC
CASSLGGTGSNEQFF
>TRBD2|16|TRBV11-2|TRBJ2-7
TGTGCCAGCAGCTCCTTGACTAGCGGGACTACCTACGAGCAGTACTTC
CASSSLTSGTTYEQYF
>-|14|TRBV27|TRBJ2-7
TGTGCCAGCGGAACCGGGATGAAATCCTACGAGCAGTACTTC
CASGTGMKSYEQYF
>-|13|TRBV19|TRBJ1-1
TGTGCCAGTAGTATGGGACTTAACACTGAAGCTTTCTTT
CASSMGLNTEAFF
>-|16|TRBV18|TRBJ2-3
TGTGCCAGCTCACCATTCCGGCTAGCCGACACAGATACGCAGTATTTT
CASSPFRLADTDTQYF
>-|14|TRBV19|TRBJ2-7
TGTGCCAGTAGTATGGATTTAACTGGCTACGAGCAGTACTTC
CASSMDLTGYEQYF
>-|17|TRBV15|TRBJ1-4
TGTGCCACCAGCAGACAGGGGCGGGAACGGACTAATGAAAAACTGTTTTTT
CATSRQGRERTNEKLFF
>-|11|TRBV28|TRBJ2-1
TGTGCCAGCAGCTCCGACAATGAGCAGTTCTTC
CASSSDNEQFF
>TRBD2|13|TRBV7-6|TRBJ2-7
TGTGCCAGCAGCTTAGCGGGGGGAGGGGAGCAGTACTTC
CASSLAGGGEQYF
>-|14|TRBV5-6|TRBJ1-5
TGTGCCAGCAGCTTGGGGGGGGCAGGTCAGCCCCAGCATTTT
CASSLGGAGQPQHF
>-|11|TRBV20-1|TRBJ2-7
TGCAGTGCTAGGCTAGTTGGCGAGCAGTACTTC
CSARLVGEQYF